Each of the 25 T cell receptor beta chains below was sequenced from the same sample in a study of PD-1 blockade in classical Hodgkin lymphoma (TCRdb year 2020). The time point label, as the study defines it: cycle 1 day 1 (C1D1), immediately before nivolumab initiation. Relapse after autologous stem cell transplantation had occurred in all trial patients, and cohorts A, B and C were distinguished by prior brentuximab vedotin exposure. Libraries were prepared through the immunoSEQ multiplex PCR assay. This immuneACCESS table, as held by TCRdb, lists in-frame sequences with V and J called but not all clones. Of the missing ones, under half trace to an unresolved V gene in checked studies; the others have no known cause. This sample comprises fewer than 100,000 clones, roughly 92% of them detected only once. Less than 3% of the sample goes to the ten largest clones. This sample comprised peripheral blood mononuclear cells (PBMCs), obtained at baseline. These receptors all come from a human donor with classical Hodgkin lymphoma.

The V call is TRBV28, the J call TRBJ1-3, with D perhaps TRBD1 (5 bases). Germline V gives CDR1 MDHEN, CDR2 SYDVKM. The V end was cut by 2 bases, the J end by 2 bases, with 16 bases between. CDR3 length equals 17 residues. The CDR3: CASSLRGKGPAGNTIYF. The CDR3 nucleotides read TGTGCCAGCAGTTTAAGGGGAAAGGGCCCCGCTGGAAACACCATATATTTT.

CDR3 sequence reads: CASSASIGSGEAFF. The CDR3 coding sequence is TGTGCCAGCAGTGCGTCGATTGGGTCGGGTGAAGCTTTCTTT. This chain joins TRBV6-1 and TRBJ1-1; D is unresolved. CDR1 is MNHNS, CDR2 SASEGT, per germline. Trimming removed 4 bases at V and 7 bases at J, with 16 bases between. This CDR3 comprises 14 residues.

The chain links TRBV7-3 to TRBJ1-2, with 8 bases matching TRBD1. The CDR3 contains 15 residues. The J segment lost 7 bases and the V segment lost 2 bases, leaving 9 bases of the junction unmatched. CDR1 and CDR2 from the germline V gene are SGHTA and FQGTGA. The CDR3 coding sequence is TGTGCCAGCAGCTTATCCCCCCAGGGGGCGGTTGGCTACACCTTC. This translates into CASSLSPQGAVGYTF.

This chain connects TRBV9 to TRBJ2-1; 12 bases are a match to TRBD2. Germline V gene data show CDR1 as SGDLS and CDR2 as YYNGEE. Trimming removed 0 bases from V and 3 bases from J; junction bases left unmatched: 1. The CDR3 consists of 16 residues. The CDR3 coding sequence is TGTGCCAGCAGCGTAGGGACTAGCGGGATCTACAATGAGCAGTTCTTC. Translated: CASSVGTSGIYNEQFF.

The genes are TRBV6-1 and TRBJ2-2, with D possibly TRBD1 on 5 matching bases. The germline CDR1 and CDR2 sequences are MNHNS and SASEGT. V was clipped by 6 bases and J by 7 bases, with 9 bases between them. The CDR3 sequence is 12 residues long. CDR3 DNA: TGTGCCAGCAGCCGACAGTTCGGGGAGCTGTTTTTT. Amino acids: CASSRQFGELFF.

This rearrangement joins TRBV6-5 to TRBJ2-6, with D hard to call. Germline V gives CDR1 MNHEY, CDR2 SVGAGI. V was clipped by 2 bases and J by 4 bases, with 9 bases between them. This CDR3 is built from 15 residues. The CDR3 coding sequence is TGTGCCAGCAGTTACACGCATGGCGGGGCCAACGTCCTGACTTTC. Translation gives CASSYTHGGANVLTF.

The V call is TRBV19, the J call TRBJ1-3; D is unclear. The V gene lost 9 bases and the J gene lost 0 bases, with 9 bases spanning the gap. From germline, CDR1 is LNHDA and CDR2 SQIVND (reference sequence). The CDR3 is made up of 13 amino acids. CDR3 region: CARTKSSGNTIYF. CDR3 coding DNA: TGTGCCAGGACGAAGAGCTCTGGAAACACCATATATTTT.

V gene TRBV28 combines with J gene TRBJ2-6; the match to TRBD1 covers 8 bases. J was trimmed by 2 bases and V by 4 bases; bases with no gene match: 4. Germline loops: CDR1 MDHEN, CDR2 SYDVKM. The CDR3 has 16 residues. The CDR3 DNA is TGTGCCAGCAGTTGGGCAGGGGGCCCTGGGGCCAACGTCCTGACTTTC. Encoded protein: CASSWAGGPGANVLTF.

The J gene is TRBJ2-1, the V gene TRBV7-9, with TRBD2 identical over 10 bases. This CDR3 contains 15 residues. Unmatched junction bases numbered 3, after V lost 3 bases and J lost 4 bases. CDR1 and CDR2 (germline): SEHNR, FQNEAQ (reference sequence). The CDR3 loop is CASSFASGGYNEQFF. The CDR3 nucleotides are TGTGCCAGCAGCTTCGCTAGCGGGGGATACAATGAGCAGTTCTTC.

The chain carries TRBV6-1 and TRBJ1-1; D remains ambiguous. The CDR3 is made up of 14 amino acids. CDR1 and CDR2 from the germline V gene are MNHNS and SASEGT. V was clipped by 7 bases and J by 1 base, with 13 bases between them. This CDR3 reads CASNPQLRNTEAFF. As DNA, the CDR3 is TGTGCCAGCAACCCACAGTTGAGGAACACTGAAGCTTTCTTT.

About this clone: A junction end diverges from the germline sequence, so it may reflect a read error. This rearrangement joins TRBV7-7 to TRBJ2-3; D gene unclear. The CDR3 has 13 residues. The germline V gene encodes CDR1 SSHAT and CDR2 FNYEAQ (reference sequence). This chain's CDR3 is CASSTGRTDTQYF. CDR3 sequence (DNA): TGTGCTAGCAGCACCGGTAGGACAGATACGCAGTATTTT.

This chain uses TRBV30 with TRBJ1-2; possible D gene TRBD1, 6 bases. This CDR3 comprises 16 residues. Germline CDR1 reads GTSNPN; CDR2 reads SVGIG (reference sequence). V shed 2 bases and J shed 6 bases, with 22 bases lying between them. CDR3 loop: CAWSSPGAQSLHGYTF. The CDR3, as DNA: TGTGCCTGGAGTTCGCCAGGGGCACAATCTCTCCATGGCTACACCTTC.

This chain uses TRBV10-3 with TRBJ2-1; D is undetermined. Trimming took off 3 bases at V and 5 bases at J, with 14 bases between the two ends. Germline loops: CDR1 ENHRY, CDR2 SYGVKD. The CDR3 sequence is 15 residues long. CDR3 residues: CAISERVATDNEQFF. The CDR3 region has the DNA TGTGCCATCAGTGAAAGGGTAGCAACGGACAATGAGCAGTTCTTC.

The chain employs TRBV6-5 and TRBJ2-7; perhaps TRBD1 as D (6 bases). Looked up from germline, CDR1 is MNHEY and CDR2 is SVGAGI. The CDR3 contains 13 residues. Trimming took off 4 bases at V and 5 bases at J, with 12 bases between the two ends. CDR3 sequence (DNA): TGTGCCAGCAGTTCGACAGGAGATAACGAGCAGTACTTC. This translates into CASSSTGDNEQYF.

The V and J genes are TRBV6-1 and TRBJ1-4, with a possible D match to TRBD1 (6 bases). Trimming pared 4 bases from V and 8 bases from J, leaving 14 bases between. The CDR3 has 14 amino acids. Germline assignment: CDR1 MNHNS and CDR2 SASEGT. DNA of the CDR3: TGTGCCAGCAGTGTACTTCAGGGGAGGGAAAAACTGTTTTTT. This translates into CASSVLQGREKLFF.

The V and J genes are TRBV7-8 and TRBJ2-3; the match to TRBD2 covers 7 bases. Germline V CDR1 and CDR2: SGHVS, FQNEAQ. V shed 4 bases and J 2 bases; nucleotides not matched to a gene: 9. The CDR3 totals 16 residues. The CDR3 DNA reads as TGTGCCAGCAGCTCGGGGGGTAAGAGGCACACAGATACGCAGTATTTT. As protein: CASSSGGKRHTDTQYF.

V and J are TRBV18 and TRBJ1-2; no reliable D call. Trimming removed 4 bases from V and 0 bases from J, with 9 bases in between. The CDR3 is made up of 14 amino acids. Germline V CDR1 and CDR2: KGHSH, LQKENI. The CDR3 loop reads CASSLGGTNYGYTF. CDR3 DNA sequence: TGTGCCAGCTCACTCGGAGGGACTAACTATGGCTACACCTTC.

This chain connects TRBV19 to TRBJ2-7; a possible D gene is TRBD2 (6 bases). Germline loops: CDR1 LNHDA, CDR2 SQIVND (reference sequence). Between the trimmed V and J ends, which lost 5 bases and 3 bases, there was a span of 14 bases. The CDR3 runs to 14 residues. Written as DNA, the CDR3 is TGTGCCAGTAGTGACTATGGCGGGAACTACGAGCAGTACTTC. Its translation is CASSDYGGNYEQYF.

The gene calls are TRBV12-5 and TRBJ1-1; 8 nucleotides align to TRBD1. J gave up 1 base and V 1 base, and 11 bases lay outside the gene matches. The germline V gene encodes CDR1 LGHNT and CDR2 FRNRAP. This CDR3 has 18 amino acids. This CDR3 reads CASGLARQGPPENTEAFF. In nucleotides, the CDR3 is TGTGCTAGTGGTTTGGCCCGACAGGGGCCCCCCGAGAACACTGAAGCTTTCTTT.

The CDR3 coding sequence is TGTGCCAGCAGCTCCCAAGTTTTGAGGGTTTTCGGGGAGCAGTACTTC. It codes for CASSSQVLRVFGEQYF. The V gene is TRBV7-2, the J gene TRBJ2-7; D possibly corresponds to TRBD2 (5 bases). The germline V gene encodes CDR1 SGHTA and CDR2 FQGNSA. The length of the CDR3 is 16 residues. V was pared by 4 bases and J by 7 bases, with 23 bases between.

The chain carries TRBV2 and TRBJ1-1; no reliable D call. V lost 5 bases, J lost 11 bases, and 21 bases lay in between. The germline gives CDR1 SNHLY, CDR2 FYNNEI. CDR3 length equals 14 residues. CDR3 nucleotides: TGTGCCAGCAGTCCCCTAGATCCGGGCCCGAGGGCTTTCTTT. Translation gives CASSPLDPGPRAFF.

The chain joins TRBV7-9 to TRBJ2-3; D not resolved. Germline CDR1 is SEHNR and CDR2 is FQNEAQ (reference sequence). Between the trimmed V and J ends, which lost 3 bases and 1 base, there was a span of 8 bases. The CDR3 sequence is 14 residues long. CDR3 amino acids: CASSLGSGTDTQYF. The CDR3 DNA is TGTGCCAGCAGCTTGGGAAGCGGCACAGATACGCAGTATTTT.

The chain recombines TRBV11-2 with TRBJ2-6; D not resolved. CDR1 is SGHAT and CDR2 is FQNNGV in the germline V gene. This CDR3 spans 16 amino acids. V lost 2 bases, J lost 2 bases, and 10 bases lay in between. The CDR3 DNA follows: TGTGCCAGCAGCTTATTTGGGATCCCTGGGGCCAACGTCCTGACTTTC. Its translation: CASSLFGIPGANVLTF.

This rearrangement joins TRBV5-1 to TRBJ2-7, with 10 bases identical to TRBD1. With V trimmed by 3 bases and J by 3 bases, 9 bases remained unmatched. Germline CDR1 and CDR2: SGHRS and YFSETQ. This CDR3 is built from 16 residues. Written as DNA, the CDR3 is TGCGCCAGCAGCTACAACACCGGGACAGGGGACTACGAGCAGTACTTC. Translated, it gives CASSYNTGTGDYEQYF.

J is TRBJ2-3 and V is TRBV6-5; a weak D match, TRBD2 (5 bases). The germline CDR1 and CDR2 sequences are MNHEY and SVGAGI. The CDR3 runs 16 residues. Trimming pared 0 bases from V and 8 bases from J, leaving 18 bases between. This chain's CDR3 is CASSYSSGSYGGTQYF. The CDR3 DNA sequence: TGTGCCAGCAGTTACTCGTCTGGGAGTTACGGTGGTACGCAGTATTTT.